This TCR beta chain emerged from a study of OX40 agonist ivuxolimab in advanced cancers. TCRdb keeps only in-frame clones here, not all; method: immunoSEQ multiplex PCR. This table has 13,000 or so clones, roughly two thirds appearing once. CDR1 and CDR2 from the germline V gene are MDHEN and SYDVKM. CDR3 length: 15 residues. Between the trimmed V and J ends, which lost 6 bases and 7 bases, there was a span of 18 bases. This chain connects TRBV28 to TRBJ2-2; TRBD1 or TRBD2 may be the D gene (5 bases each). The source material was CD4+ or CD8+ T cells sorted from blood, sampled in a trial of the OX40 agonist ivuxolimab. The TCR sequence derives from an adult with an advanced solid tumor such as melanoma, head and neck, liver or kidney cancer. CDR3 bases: TGTGCCAGCAGAGATTCCGGGACCAGAGGCGGGGAGCTGTTTTTT. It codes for CASRDSGTRGGELFF.